The clone carrying this T cell receptor (beta chain) showed up many times. Its antigen is as yet unknown. One end of the junction does not line up with germline, which may come from a read error. This specimen includes other DNA sequences encoding the same CDR3. TCRdb ran MiXCR on the PCR reads. The sample includes tens of thousands of clones, 25% to 35% of them seen just once. The data were obtained in a study of metastatic and nonmetastatic thyroid tumors. Whole-study context: The authors compared repertoires across blood and tumor or nodule tissue from malignant and benign thyroid patients.

Germline V gives CDR1 SGHRS, CDR2 YFSETQ. There are 14 residues in the CDR3. Findings and limits, study-wide: Reported TCR beta diversity, measured in blood and tumor, was significantly higher for malignant thyroid tumors than for benign nodules.

Until they underwent thyroid surgery, no patient had received any treatment. The source material was blood. The clonotype was recovered from a male donor with papillary thyroid cancer or a benign thyroid nodule (not recorded which). Some clones in this sample may be carry-over from other donors' samples. The chain combines TRBV5-1 with TRBJ2-5; tentatively, D is TRBD2 (6 bases). The CDR3: CASSWGDSKETQYF. CDR3 coding DNA: TGCGCTAGCAGCTGGGGGGACTCCAAAGAGACCCAGTACTTC. The full variable domain, with the rest looked up from reference TRBV5-1 and TRBJ2-5, is KAGVTQTPRYLIKTRGQQVTLSCSPISGHRSVSWYQQTPGQGLQFLFEYFSETQRNKGNFPGRFSGRQFSNSRSEMNVSTLELGDSALYLCASSWGDSKETQYFGPGTRLLVL.